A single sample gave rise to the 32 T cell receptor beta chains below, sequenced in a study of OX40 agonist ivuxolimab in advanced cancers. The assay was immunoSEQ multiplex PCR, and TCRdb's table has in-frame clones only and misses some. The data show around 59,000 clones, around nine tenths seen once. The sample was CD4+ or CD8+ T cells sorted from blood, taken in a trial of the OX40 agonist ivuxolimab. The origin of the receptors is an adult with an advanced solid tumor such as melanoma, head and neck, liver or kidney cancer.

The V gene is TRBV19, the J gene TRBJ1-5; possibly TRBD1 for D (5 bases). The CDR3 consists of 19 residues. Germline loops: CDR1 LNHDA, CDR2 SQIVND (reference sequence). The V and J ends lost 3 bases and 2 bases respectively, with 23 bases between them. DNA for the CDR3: TGTGCCAGTAGTATGACCCGTGGGGCAGTGGATTTCGGCAATCAGCCCCAGCATTTT. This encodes CASSMTRGAVDFGNQPQHF.

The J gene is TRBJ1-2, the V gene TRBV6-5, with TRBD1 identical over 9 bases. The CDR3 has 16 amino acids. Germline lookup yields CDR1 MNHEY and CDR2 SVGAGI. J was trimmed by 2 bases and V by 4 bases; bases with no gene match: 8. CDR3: CASSSHTGGRNYGYTF. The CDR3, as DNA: TGTGCCAGCAGTTCTCATACAGGGGGCCGAAACTATGGCTACACCTTC.

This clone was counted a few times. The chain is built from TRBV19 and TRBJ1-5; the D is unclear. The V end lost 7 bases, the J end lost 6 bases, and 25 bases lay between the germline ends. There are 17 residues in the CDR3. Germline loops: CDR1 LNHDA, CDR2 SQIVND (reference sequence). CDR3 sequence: CASTSFYEDLVRQPQHF. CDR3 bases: TGTGCCAGTACTTCTTTCTATGAGGATCTAGTTCGTCAGCCCCAGCATTTT.

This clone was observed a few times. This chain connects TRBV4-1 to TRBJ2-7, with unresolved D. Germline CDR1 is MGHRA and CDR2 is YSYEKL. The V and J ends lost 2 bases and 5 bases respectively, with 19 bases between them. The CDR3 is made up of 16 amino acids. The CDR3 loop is CASSQPWARGVHEQYF. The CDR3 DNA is TGCGCCAGCAGCCAACCTTGGGCTAGAGGAGTCCACGAGCAGTACTTC.

The CDR3 here is CASSPPGTVYGYTF. The CDR3 nucleotides are TGTGCCAGCAGTCCACCAGGGACGGTCTATGGCTACACCTTC. The chain joins TRBV28 to TRBJ1-2; possible D gene TRBD1, 5 bases. The CDR3 spans 14 residues. In germline, CDR1 is MDHEN, CDR2 SYDVKM. V was pared by 5 bases and J by 4 bases, with 14 bases between.

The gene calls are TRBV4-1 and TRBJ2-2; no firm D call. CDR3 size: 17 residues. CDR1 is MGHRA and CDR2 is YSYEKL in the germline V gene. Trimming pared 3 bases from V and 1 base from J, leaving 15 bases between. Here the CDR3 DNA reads TGCGCCAGCAGCCACTCATCCATGAGAATGAACACCGGGGAGCTGTTTTTT. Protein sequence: CASSHSSMRMNTGELFF.

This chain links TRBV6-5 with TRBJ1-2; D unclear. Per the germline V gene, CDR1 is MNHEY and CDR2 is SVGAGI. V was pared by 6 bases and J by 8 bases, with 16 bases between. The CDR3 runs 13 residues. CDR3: CASSNSRVRGYTF. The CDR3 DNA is TGTGCCAGCAGCAACTCTCGGGTGAGGGGCTACACCTTC.

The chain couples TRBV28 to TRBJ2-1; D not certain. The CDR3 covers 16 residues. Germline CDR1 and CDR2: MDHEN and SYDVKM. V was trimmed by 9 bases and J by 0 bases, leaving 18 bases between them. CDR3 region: CASPPWPPSSYNEQFF. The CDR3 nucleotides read TGTGCCAGTCCACCCTGGCCCCCGAGCTCCTACAATGAGCAGTTCTTC.

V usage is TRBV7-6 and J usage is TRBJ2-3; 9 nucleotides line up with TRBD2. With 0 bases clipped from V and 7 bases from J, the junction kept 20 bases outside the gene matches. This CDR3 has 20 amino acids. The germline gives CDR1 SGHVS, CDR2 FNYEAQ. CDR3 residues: CASSLAGPAGGAGGVYTQYF. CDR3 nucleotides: TGTGCCAGCAGCTTAGCCGGCCCCGCGGGGGGAGCGGGAGGAGTGTATACGCAGTATTTT.

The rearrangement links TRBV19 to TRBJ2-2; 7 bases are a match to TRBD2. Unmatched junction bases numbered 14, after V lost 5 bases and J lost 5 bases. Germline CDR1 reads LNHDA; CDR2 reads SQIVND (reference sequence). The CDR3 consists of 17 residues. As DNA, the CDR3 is TGTGCCAGTAGTTCTAGGACTAGAGGGATCACGACCGGGGAGCTGTTTTTT. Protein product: CASSSRTRGITTGELFF.

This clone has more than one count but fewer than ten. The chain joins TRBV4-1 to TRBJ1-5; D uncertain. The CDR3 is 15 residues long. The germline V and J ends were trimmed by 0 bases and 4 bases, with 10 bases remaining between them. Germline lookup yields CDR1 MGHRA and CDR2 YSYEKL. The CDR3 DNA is TGCGCCAGCAGCCAAGATCACGCACAGAATCAGCCCCAGCATTTT. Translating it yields CASSQDHAQNQPQHF.

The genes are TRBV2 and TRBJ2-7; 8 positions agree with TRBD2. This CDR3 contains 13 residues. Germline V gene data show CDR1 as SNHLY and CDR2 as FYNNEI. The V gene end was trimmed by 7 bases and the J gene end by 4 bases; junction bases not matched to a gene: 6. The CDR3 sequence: CASIASGRYEQYF. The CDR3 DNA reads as TGTGCCAGCATTGCTAGCGGGCGTTACGAGCAGTACTTC.

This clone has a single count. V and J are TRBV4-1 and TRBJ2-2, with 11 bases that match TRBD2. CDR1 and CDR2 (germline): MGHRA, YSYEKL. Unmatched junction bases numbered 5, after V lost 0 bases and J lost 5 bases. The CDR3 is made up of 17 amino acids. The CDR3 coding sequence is TGCGCCAGCAGCCAAGATGAACTAGCGGGAGATACCGGGGAGCTGTTTTTT. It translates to CASSQDELAGDTGELFF.

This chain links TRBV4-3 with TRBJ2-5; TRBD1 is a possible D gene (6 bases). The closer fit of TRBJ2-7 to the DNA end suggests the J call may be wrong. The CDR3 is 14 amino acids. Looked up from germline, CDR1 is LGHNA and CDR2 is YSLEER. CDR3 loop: CASSLQTGPYEQYF. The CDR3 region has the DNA TGCGCCAGCAGCCTTCAGACAGGCCCCTACGAGCAGTACTTC.

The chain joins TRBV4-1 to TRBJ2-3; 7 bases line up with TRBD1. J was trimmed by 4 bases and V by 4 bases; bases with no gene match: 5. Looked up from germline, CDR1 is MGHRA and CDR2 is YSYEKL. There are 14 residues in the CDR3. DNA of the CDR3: TGCGCCAGCAGCCGATCCGACAGGGCAGATACGCAGTATTTT. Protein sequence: CASSRSDRADTQYF.

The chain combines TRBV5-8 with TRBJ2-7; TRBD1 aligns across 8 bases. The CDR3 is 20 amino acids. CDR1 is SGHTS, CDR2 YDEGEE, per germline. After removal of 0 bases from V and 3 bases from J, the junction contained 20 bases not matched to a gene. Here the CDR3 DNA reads TGTGCCAGCAGCTTGGCTCCGACAGGGGTAAGTTTAAGCTTTAACTACGAGCAGTACTTC. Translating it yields CASSLAPTGVSLSFNYEQYF.

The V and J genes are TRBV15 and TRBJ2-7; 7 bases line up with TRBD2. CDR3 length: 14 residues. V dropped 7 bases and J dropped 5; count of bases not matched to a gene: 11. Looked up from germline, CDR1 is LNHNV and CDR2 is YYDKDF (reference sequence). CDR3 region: CATKLTSDVDEQYF. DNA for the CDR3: TGTGCCACCAAATTAACTAGCGACGTCGACGAGCAGTACTTC.

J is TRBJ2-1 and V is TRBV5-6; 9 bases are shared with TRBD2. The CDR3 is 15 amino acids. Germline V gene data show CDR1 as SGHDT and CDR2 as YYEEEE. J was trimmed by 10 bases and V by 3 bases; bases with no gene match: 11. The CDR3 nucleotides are TGTGCCAGCAGCTCAGGACTAGCGAGATTAGGAGAGCAGTTCTTC. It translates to CASSSGLARLGEQFF.

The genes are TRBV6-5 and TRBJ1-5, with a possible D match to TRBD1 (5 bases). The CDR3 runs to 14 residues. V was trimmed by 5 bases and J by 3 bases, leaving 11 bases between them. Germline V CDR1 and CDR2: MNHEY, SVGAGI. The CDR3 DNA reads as TGTGCCAGCAGTGGGGACGGGTACAATCAGCCCCAGCATTTT. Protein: CASSGDGYNQPQHF.

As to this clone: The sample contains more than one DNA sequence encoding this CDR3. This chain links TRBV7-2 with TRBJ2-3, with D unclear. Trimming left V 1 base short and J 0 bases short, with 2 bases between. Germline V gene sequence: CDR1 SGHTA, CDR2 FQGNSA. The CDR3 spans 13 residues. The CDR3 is CASSLGSTDTQYF. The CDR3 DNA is TGTGCCAGCAGCTTAGGAAGCACAGATACGCAGTATTTT.

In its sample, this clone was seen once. CDR3 in DNA: TGTGCCATCAGCCTTCAGGGCCAGACTGGGGAGCTGTTTTTT. It codes for CAISLQGQTGELFF. The chain carries TRBV10-3 and TRBJ2-2; D is possibly TRBD1 (5 bases). V lost 6 bases, J lost 8 bases, and 16 bases lay in between. Germline V lookup: CDR1 ENHRY, CDR2 SYGVKD. The CDR3 spans 14 residues.

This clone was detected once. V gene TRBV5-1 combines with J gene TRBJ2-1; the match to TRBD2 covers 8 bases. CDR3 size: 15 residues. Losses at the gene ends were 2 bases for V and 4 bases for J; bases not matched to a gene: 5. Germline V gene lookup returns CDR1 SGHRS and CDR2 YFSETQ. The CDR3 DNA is TGCGCCAGCAGCTTTTCGGGAGGGCCTTACAATGAGCAGTTCTTC. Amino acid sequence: CASSFSGGPYNEQFF.

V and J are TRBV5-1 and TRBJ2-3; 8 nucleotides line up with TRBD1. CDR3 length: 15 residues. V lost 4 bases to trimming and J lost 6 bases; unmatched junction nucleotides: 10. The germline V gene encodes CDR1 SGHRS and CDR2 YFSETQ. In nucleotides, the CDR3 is TGCGCCAGCAGCGCGGTGGACAGGGCGATCGATACGCAGTATTTT. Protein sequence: CASSAVDRAIDTQYF.

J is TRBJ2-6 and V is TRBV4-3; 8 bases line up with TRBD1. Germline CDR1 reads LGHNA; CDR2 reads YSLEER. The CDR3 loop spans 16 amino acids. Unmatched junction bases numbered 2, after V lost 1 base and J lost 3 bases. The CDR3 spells CASSQVGQVGANVLTF. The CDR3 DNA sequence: TGCGCCAGCAGCCAAGTGGGACAGGTTGGGGCCAACGTCCTGACTTTC.

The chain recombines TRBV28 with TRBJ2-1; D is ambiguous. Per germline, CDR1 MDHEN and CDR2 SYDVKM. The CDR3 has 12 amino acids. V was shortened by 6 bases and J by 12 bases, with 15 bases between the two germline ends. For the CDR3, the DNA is TGTGCCAGCAGCCTACCTACGGGTCGGCAGTTCTTC. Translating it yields CASSLPTGRQFF.

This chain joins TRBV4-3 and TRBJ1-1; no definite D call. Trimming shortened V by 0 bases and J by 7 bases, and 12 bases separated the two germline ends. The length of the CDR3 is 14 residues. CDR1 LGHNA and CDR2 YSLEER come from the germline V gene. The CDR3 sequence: CASSQDVSTVEAFF. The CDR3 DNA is TGCGCCAGCAGCCAAGACGTGAGCACAGTTGAAGCTTTCTTT.

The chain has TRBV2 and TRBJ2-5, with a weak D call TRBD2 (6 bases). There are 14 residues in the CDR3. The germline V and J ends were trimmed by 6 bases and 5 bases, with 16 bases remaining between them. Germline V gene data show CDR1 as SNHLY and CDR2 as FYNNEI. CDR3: CASRGGPLGETQYF. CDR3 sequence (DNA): TGTGCCAGCAGGGGGGGACCTCTTGGGGAGACCCAGTACTTC.

The chain's CDR3 is CASSRDRVELFF. The DNA for the CDR3 is TGTGCCAGCAGTAGAGACAGGGTGGAGCTGTTTTTT. This sequence joins TRBV27 and TRBJ2-2; the match to TRBD1 covers 7 bases. Looked up from germline, CDR1 is MNHEY and CDR2 is SMNVEV (reference sequence). J gave up 10 bases and V 5 bases, and 4 bases lay outside the gene matches. This CDR3 has 12 amino acids.

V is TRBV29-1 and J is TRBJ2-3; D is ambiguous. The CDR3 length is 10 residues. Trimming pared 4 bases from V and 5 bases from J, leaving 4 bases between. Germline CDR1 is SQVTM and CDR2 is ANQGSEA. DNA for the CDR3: TGCAGCGTTGTAAGAGATACGCAGTATTTT. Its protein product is CSVVRDTQYF.

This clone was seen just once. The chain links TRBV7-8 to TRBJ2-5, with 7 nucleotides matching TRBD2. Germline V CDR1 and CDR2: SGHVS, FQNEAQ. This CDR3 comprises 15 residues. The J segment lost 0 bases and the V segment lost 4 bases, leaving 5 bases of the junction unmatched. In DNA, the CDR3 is TGTGCCAGCAGCTCACCCCTAGCGGACCAAGAGACCCAGTACTTC. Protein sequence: CASSSPLADQETQYF.

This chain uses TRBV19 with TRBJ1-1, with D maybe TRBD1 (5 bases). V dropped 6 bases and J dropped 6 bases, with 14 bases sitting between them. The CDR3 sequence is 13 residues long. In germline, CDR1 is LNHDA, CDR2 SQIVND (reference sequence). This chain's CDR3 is CASSQGSIPEAFF. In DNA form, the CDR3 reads TGTGCCAGTAGCCAGGGATCGATCCCTGAAGCTTTCTTT. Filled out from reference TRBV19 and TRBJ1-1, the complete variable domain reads DGGITQSPKYLFRKEGQNVTLSCEQNLNHDAMYWYRQDPGQGLRLIYYSQIVNDFQKGDIAEGYSVSREKKESFPLTVTSAQKNPTAFYLCASSQGSIPEAFFGQGTRLTVV.

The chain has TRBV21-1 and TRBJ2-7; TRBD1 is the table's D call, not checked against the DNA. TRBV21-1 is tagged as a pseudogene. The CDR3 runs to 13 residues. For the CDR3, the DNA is TGTGCCAGCATCCGGGACAGGGGGCTGGAGCAGTACTTC. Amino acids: CASIRDRGLEQYF.